The clone carrying this T cell receptor (beta chain) was seen ten or more times. The data originate from a study of blood T cells in healthy people across ages. Peripheral blood was drawn, around 9.4 milliliters per donor. Looked up from germline, CDR1 is MNHEY and CDR2 is SVGEGT. The ends were cut back, 10 bases at V and 0 bases at J, with 19 bases in the middle. This CDR3 contains 15 residues. Then a second PCR, running about 6 to 12 cycles, was carried out with a sample-barcoded 5' primer and a J-beta primer mix. Using its own MiXCR run on the 5' RACE reads, TCRdb lists one record per CDR3 protein. The repertoire consists of more than 750,000 distinct CDR3 sequences, with 25% to 30% occurring once and the leading ten covering 10%. The same sample was also studied in work on T cells of mothers and their children. Turning to that study: Sample barcodes plus 2-4 random nucleotides came from the M1S primer. Whether related or unrelated, pairs show similar shaping of TCR recombination output by thymic selection.

The TCR was taken from a woman in her 40s in good health. The V call is TRBV6-2 or TRBV6-3, the J call TRBJ2-7, with a weak D call TRBD2 (5 bases). Sequencing was performed on blood. The CDR3 is CATLAAPGNSYEQYF. The CDR3 region has the DNA TGTGCCACCCTCGCGGCCCCGGGGAACTCCTACGAGCAGTACTTC.